The 27 T cell receptor beta chains reported below all come from one sample, sequenced in a study of T-cell memory formation after mild COVID-19. TCRdb ran MiXCR on the 5' RACE reads and lists one entry per CDR3 protein. The sample has 270,000 or so distinct CDR3 sequences, about a sixth seen once; the top ten hold about 23%. Specimen: PBMCs or a T cell subset sorted from them (not recorded which). Source of these receptors: a man between 18 and 29 years old who had mild COVID-19 (a few samples of this study predate the infection). Cell type and time point are not known.

The V gene is TRBV4-1, the J gene TRBJ1-1; 8 nucleotides line up with TRBD1. The germline gives CDR1 MGHRA, CDR2 YSYEKL. J lost 9 bases, V lost 3 bases, and 9 bases had no gene match. This CDR3 spans 14 amino acids. CDR3 coding DNA: TGCGCCAGCAGCCATGACCCAGGGGGCAGGCAAGCTTTCTTT. It translates to CASSHDPGGRQAFF.

This clonotype showed up just a few times. This chain uses TRBV5-1 with TRBJ1-6; D is undetermined. This CDR3 is built from 15 residues. Germline loops: CDR1 SGHRS, CDR2 YFSETQ. The V end was cut by 0 bases, the J end by 8 bases, with 12 bases between. As DNA, the CDR3 is TGCGCCAGCAGCTTGGGGGGAGCCCGGTATTCACCCCTCCACTTT. Encoded protein: CASSLGGARYSPLHF. Full variable domain (missing parts from reference TRBV5-1 and TRBJ1-6): KAGVTQTPRYLIKTRGQQVTLSCSPISGHRSVSWYQQTPGQGLQFLFEYFSETQRNKGNFPGRFSGRQFSNSRSEMNVSTLELGDSALYLCASSLGGARYSPLHFGNGTRLTVT.

The chain uses TRBV4-3 and TRBJ2-2; D might be TRBD2 (5 bases). Between the trimmed V and J ends, which lost 0 bases and 5 bases, there was a span of 16 bases. Germline V gene sequence: CDR1 LGHNA, CDR2 YSLEER. The length of the CDR3 is 17 residues. CDR3 amino acids: CASSQDPAGIETGELFF. The CDR3 coding sequence is TGCGCCAGCAGCCAAGATCCGGCGGGTATAGAGACCGGGGAGCTGTTTTTT.

Only a few counts were recorded for this clonotype. The V gene is TRBV11-2, the J gene TRBJ2-3; D assignment may be TRBD1 or TRBD2 (5 bases each). V was clipped by 0 bases and J by 6 bases, with 10 bases between them. Germline CDR1 is SGHAT and CDR2 is FQNNGV. The CDR3 runs 14 residues. The CDR3 sequence is CASSLELGEDTQYF. CDR3 sequence (DNA): TGTGCCAGCAGCTTAGAGCTAGGGGAGGATACGCAGTATTTT.

This rearrangement joins TRBV6-2 or TRBV6-3 to TRBJ2-7, with a weak D call TRBD1 (5 bases). Germline V gene lookup returns CDR1 MNHEY and CDR2 SVGEGT. This CDR3 has 12 amino acids. Deletions cut 6 bases from V and 2 bases from J, with 8 bases between. CDR3 sequence (DNA): TGTGCCAGCAGGGCAGGGACCTACGAGCAGTACGTC. Amino acid sequence: CASRAGTYEQYV.

This clonotype was seen ten or more times. The rearrangement uses TRBV4-1 and TRBJ2-7; D possibly corresponds to TRBD1 (6 bases). V was pared by 0 bases and J by 9 bases, with 15 bases between. Germline V gives CDR1 MGHRA, CDR2 YSYEKL. This CDR3 spans 14 amino acids. CDR3 loop: CASSQEGLGARQYF. The CDR3 nucleotides read TGCGCCAGCAGCCAAGAAGGATTGGGGGCCCGGCAGTACTTC.

J is TRBJ2-3 and V is TRBV4-2; TRBD1 might be the D (5 bases). The V gene's germline CDR1 is LGHNA and CDR2 YNFKEQ. Trimming removed 0 bases from V and 4 bases from J, with 14 bases in between. The CDR3 length is 16 residues. The DNA of the CDR3 is TGTGCCAGCAGCCAAGACTTGGGGCGCCGGGCAGATACGCAGTATTTT. The encoded protein is CASSQDLGRRADTQYF.

The gene calls are TRBV6-5 and TRBJ2-2; no clear D. From germline, CDR1 is MNHEY and CDR2 SVGAGI. CDR3 length equals 9 residues. Trimming took 4 bases from V and 14 from J, leaving 5 bases between them. The CDR3 spells CASSWGLFF. The CDR3 DNA sequence: TGTGCCAGCAGTTGGGGTCTGTTTTTT.

A few counts support this clonotype. The chain has TRBV12-3 or TRBV12-4 and TRBJ2-4; D ambiguous. The CDR3 runs to 16 residues. V lost 1 base, J lost 1 base, and 11 bases lay in between. The CDR3 sequence: CASSLVAPTAKNIQYF. The CDR3 nucleotides are TGTGCCAGCAGTTTAGTCGCCCCGACGGCCAAAAACATTCAGTACTTC.

This clonotype was seen only a few times. The chain uses TRBV9 and TRBJ2-1, with TRBD2 matching 7 bases. This CDR3 contains 14 residues. V lost 0 bases and J lost 6; bases outside the gene matches: 3. Germline V gene lookup returns CDR1 SGDLS and CDR2 YYNGEE. The CDR3, as DNA: TGTGCCAGCAGCGTAGAGGGCGGGAGCAATGAGCAGTTCTTC. Protein: CASSVEGGSNEQFF.

The sample holds a few counts of this clonotype. This chain connects TRBV7-2 to TRBJ2-5, with D possibly TRBD2 on 8 matching bases. V shed 5 bases and J shed 4 bases, with 17 bases lying between them. Germline V gene data show CDR1 as SGHTA and CDR2 as FQGNSA. This CDR3 has 15 residues. CDR3: CASSPTGGGRETQYF. The CDR3 nucleotides read TGTGCCAGCAGCCCTACGGGAGGGGGCCGAGAGACCCAGTACTTC. Drawing the rest from reference TRBV7-2 and TRBJ2-5, the complete variable domain is GAGVSQSPSNKVTEKGKDVELRCDPISGHTALYWYRQSLGQGLEFLIYFQGNSAPDKSGLPSDRFSAERTGGSVSTLTIQRTQQEDSAVYLCASSPTGGGRETQYFGPGTRLLVL.

This clonotype turned up a few times. V and J are TRBV12-3 or TRBV12-4 and TRBJ1-2, with a tentative D call TRBD1 (5 bases). V lost 7 bases to trimming and J lost 8 bases, with 14 bases between them. CDR3 size: 12 residues. In DNA form, the CDR3 reads TGTGCCAGCACCCGGGGGTCGGGCGGCTACACCTTC. Encoded protein: CASTRGSGGYTF.

This chain links TRBV3-1 with TRBJ2-1; 8 bases are shared with TRBD1. Germline V lookup: CDR1 LGHDT, CDR2 YNNKEL (reference sequence). After removal of 5 bases from V and 15 bases from J, the junction contained 15 bases not matched to a gene. The CDR3 is 14 amino acids. The CDR3, as DNA: TGTGCCAGCAGCGCACGCCCAAGAGACAGGGGATCGTTCTTC. This encodes CASSARPRDRGSFF.

The rearrangement links TRBV9 to TRBJ1-1; TRBD1 is a possible D gene (6 bases). The germline V gene has CDR1 SGDLS and CDR2 YYNGEE. The CDR3 has 14 amino acids. Trimming stripped 5 bases from V and 7 bases from J, with 18 bases between. The CDR3 DNA reads TGTGCCAGCAGACCTACAGGGATGCTCGGTGAAGCTTTCTTT. Its protein is CASRPTGMLGEAFF.

The V and J genes are TRBV2 and TRBJ1-1; D gene ambiguous. V lost 11 bases to trimming and J lost 1 base, with 14 bases between them. CDR3 length equals 13 residues. Germline V gene lookup returns CDR1 SNHLY and CDR2 FYNNEI. This CDR3 is CACIVRKNTEAFF. CDR3 DNA sequence: TGTGCCTGTATTGTACGGAAGAACACTGAAGCTTTCTTT.

The chain is built from TRBV7-7 and TRBJ1-6; D is possibly TRBD1 (6 bases). Germline values: CDR1 SSHAT, CDR2 FNYEAQ (reference sequence). V was shortened by 4 bases and J by 6 bases, with 7 bases between the two germline ends. This CDR3 is built from 13 residues. The CDR3 coding sequence is TGTGCCAGCAGCTCGGACAGTAATTCACCCCTCCACTTT. Translated, it gives CASSSDSNSPLHF.

This clonotype was seen a handful of times. The chain couples TRBV7-2 to TRBJ1-5; no reliable D call. CDR1 is SGHTA, CDR2 FQGNSA, per germline. V lost 7 bases to trimming and J lost 7 bases, with 11 bases between them. This CDR3 is built from 12 residues. The CDR3 spells CASTIGRQPQHF. CDR3 DNA sequence: TGTGCCAGCACCATCGGGAGGCAGCCCCAGCATTTT.

This clonotype was counted only a few times. The gene calls are TRBV5-1 and TRBJ2-3; unclear D gene. Germline assignment: CDR1 SGHRS and CDR2 YFSETQ. V was trimmed by 0 bases and J by 5 bases, leaving 7 bases between them. This CDR3 contains 13 residues. As DNA, the CDR3 is TGCGCCAGCAGCTTGGCACAGTTAGATACGCAGTATTTT. The encoded protein is CASSLAQLDTQYF.

This clonotype was counted at least ten times. V usage is TRBV5-5 and J usage is TRBJ2-1; D is unclear. Germline V lookup: CDR1 SGHKS, CDR2 YYEKEE (reference sequence). This CDR3 comprises 12 residues. Between the trimmed V and J ends, which lost 4 bases and 4 bases, there was a span of 6 bases. DNA of the CDR3: TGTGCCAGCAGCAAAGGTTACAATGAGCAGTTCTTC. It translates to CASSKGYNEQFF.

This clonotype has more than one count but fewer than ten. This chain links TRBV4-1 with TRBJ2-1, with 8 nucleotides matching TRBD2. CDR1 is MGHRA, CDR2 YSYEKL, per germline. J lost 5 bases, V lost 5 bases, and 11 bases had no gene match. The CDR3 is made up of 16 amino acids. The DNA for the CDR3 is TGCGCCAGCAGCTCGGCCGGCCCGGGGGGGAACAATGAGCAGTTCTTC. Its translation: CASSSAGPGGNNEQFF.

The chain links TRBV19 to TRBJ2-1; a weak D match, TRBD2 (5 bases). The V gene's germline CDR1 is LNHDA and CDR2 SQIVND (reference sequence). Deletions cut 3 bases from V and 7 bases from J, with 7 bases between. The CDR3 runs 12 residues. CDR3 sequence: CASSIERNEQFF. DNA of the CDR3: TGTGCCAGTAGTATTGAGCGGAATGAGCAGTTCTTC.

This clonotype has just a few counts. CDR3 DNA sequence: TGTGCCAGCAGCGGGACTAGCGGGGGAAAGGATACGCAGTATTTT. This translates into CASSGTSGGKDTQYF. The V gene is TRBV2, the J gene TRBJ2-3; 14 nucleotides line up with TRBD2. The germline gives CDR1 SNHLY, CDR2 FYNNEI. V lost 6 bases to trimming and J lost 6 bases; unmatched junction nucleotides: 5. CDR3 size: 15 residues.

This clonotype was counted a few times. The rearrangement links TRBV6-5 to TRBJ2-1; unclear D gene. The V end lost 7 bases, the J end lost 2 bases, and 9 bases lay between the germline ends. This CDR3 is 13 amino acids long. Germline V lookup: CDR1 MNHEY, CDR2 SVGAGI. The CDR3 here is CASTTGPYNEQFF. The CDR3 DNA reads as TGTGCCAGCACCACCGGCCCCTACAATGAGCAGTTCTTC.

The table lists this clonotype with a count of one. The V and J genes are TRBV4-3 and TRBJ1-1, with TRBD1 as a possible D gene (6 bases). Looked up from germline, CDR1 is LGHNA and CDR2 is YSLEER. The CDR3 loop spans 19 amino acids. V dropped 0 bases and J dropped 1 base, with 21 bases sitting between them. The CDR3 region is CASSQDWDTGWHRNTEAFF. The DNA of the CDR3 is TGCGCCAGCAGCCAAGACTGGGACACAGGGTGGCACCGGAACACTGAAGCTTTCTTT.

The rearrangement uses TRBV6-2 or TRBV6-3 and TRBJ1-5; the D gene is possibly TRBD1 (5 bases). V shed 0 bases and J shed 5 bases, with 11 bases lying between them. CDR3 length: 15 residues. From germline, CDR1 is MNHEY and CDR2 SVGEGT. The chain's CDR3 is CASSYSLGPYQPQHF. The CDR3 nucleotides are TGTGCCAGCAGTTACTCTCTGGGACCCTATCAGCCCCAGCATTTT.

The chain has TRBV5-1 and TRBJ1-1; D perhaps matches TRBD1 (5 bases). This CDR3 has 13 residues. Deletions cut 4 bases from V and 4 bases from J, with 11 bases between. In germline, CDR1 is SGHRS, CDR2 YFSETQ. The CDR3 region has the DNA TGCGCCAGCAGCCCCAGGGAGCGCACTGAAGCTTTCTTT. Amino acid sequence: CASSPRERTEAFF.

This chain connects TRBV2 to TRBJ1-2, with D perhaps matching TRBD1 (5 bases). In germline, CDR1 is SNHLY, CDR2 FYNNEI. V lost 3 bases, J lost 2 bases, and 10 bases lay in between. The CDR3 has 14 amino acids. The CDR3 DNA is TGTGCCAGCAGTGAGGGACCGACAAACTATGGCTACACCTTC. This gives the protein CASSEGPTNYGYTF.